The clone carrying this TCR beta chain was seen a few times. What it recognizes is unknown. CDR3 length equals 17 residues. Per the germline V gene, CDR1 is KGHDR and CDR2 is SFDVKD. Trimming at V came to 4 bases and at J to 2 bases, leaving 5 bases not matched to a gene. The sample belongs to a study of T-cell reconstitution after alpha-beta-depleted transplantation in children. Whole-study findings and limits: About two months after transplant, alpha-beta T cells reportedly came from several hundred expanded graft clones. One year post-transplant, T-cell counts and diversity were largely derived from T cells produced anew. Day-60 TCRbeta diversity that was high in some patients was derived from surviving recipient T cells and thymic progenitors.

Molecular barcoding with unique molecular identifiers was used for the TCRbeta library. Via MiXCR, TCRdb re-called the PCR reads, giving one row per CDR3 protein. The table lists around 500,000 distinct CDR3 sequences, roughly 23% of them singletons, with roughly 14% in the top ten. The source was PBMCs, mostly from graft donor cells, collected 360 days after TCRalphabeta/CD19-depleted stem cell transplant. This TCR was sampled from a boy under two years old who had a stem cell transplant for acute myeloid leukemia, so the T cells may come from the graft donor. The J gene is TRBJ2-3, the V gene TRBV24-1; 13 nucleotides match TRBD2. CDR3 nucleotide sequence: TGTGCCACCAGTGACCCCGGGACTAGCGGGGTCACAGATACGCAGTATTTT. Translating gives CATSDPGTSGVTDTQYF.